Listed below are T cell receptor beta chains from one sample, sequenced in a study of T cell changes during pregnancy in multiple sclerosis. The data were produced by immunoSEQ multiplex PCR, yet TCRdb's version contains in-frame clones alone and is incomplete. This sample has tens of thousands of clones; roughly nine tenths occur once, and the top ten carry 4.8%. This specimen consisted of peripheral blood, obtained in the first trimester of pregnancy. The receptors stem from a female donor in good health, enrolled as a control in a pregnancy study. The CDR3 runs from the conserved cysteine through the conserved F or W. The order of the fields is D gene, V gene, J gene, clone size, CDR3 protein, CDR3 DNA. The D gene is left open where the match is weak. Some rows have no size entry. The others give once, few or many, or a class for an expanded clone.

TRBD1	TRBV28	TRBJ1-2	-	CASSSGTGWYDGYTF	TGTGCCAGCAGTTCGGGGACAGGGTGGTATGATGGCTACACCTTC
-	TRBV19	TRBJ1-5	once	CASSTRDTRNQPQHF	TGTGCCAGTAGTACTCGGGACACCAGAAATCAGCCCCAGCATTTT
TRBD2	TRBV29-1	TRBJ2-5	-	CSAGLAGIETQYF	TGCAGCGCTGGACTAGCGGGCATAGAGACCCAGTACTTC
-	TRBV18	TRBJ1-6	-	CASSPGTGLNSPLHF	TGTGCCAGCTCACCAGGTACCGGACTCAATTCACCCCTCCACTTT
-	TRBV7-2	TRBJ2-1	once	CASSLSPAAYNEQFF	TGTGCCAGCAGCTTATCCCCAGCGGCCTACAATGAGCAGTTCTTC
TRBD2	TRBV4-3	TRBJ2-4	-	CASSQDRRGKGAKNIQYF	TGCGCCAGCAGCCAAGATCGGCGGGGGAAGGGGGCCAAAAACATTCAGTACTTC
-	TRBV2	TRBJ1-5	-	CASSALVGRGGNQPQHF	TGTGCCAGCAGTGCGCTCGTGGGTAGGGGCGGCAATCAGCCCCAGCATTTT
TRBD1	TRBV7-8	TRBJ1-1	-	CASSLIATGGMNTEAFF	TGTGCCAGCAGCTTAATTGCTACAGGGGGAATGAACACTGAAGCTTTCTTT
-	TRBV29-1	TRBJ1-2	-	CSVEDLGAGVGYTF	TGCAGCGTTGAAGATTTAGGAGCAGGGGTAGGCTACACCTTC
TRBD1	TRBV15	TRBJ2-7	-	CATSTSTPGQGFYEQYF	TGTGCCACCAGCACTTCTACCCCGGGACAGGGGTTCTACGAGCAGTACTTC
TRBD1	TRBV6-5	TRBJ1-5	-	CASSAVQGTHQPQHF	TGTGCCAGCAGTGCGGTACAGGGGACACATCAGCCCCAGCATTTT
-	TRBV19	TRBJ1-2	-	CASSRGPPGHPLATNYGYTF	TGTGCCAGTAGTAGGGGCCCCCCCGGACACCCCTTAGCAACTAACTATGGCTACACCTTC
-	TRBV6-5	TRBJ2-5	-	CASRRRTTSDETQYF	TGTGCCAGCAGGCGACGGACTACTTCCGACGAGACCCAGTACTTC
-	TRBV30	TRBJ2-1	-	CAWSVLDLAPRWNEQFF	TGTGCCTGGAGTGTCCTCGACCTAGCGCCCCGGTGGAATGAGCAGTTCTTC
TRBD1	TRBV5-6	TRBJ1-2	-	CASSLAQGDGYTF	TGTGCCAGCAGCTTGGCTCAGGGGGATGGCTACACCTTC
-	TRBV5-1	TRBJ2-1	-	CASSRAGETQNEQFF	TGCGCCAGCAGCCGAGCGGGTGAGACCCAAAATGAGCAGTTCTTC
-	TRBV12-5	TRBJ1-1	few	CASGATGVPEAFF	TGTGCTAGTGGCGCAACAGGAGTCCCTGAAGCTTTCTTT
-	TRBV27	TRBJ2-5	-	CASSPPRGSAETQYF	TGTGCCAGCAGTCCCCCGCGAGGGTCAGCAGAGACCCAGTACTTC
-	TRBV19	TRBJ2-1	-	CASSIGATEQFF	TGTGCCAGTAGTATAGGGGCCACCGAGCAGTTCTTC
-	TRBV29-1	TRBJ1-1	-	CSVDRGGRTEAFF	TGCAGCGTGGACAGAGGGGGAAGGACTGAAGCTTTCTTT
-	TRBV6-5	TRBJ1-3	once	CASSYGWGGGNTIYF	TGTGCCAGCAGTTACGGCTGGGGCGGTGGAAACACCATATATTTT
TRBD1	TRBV6-5	TRBJ1-1	-	CASSGTVMNTEAFF	TGTGCCAGCAGTGGGACAGTCATGAACACTGAAGCTTTCTTT
TRBD1	TRBV10-2	TRBJ2-3	-	CASSEGQGISTDTQYF	TGCGCCAGCAGTGAGGGACAGGGGATAAGCACAGATACGCAGTATTTT
TRBD2	TRBV14	TRBJ2-3	-	CASSPRTSTDTQYF	TGTGCCAGCAGCCCGCGGACTAGTACAGATACGCAGTATTTT
TRBD2	TRBV13	TRBJ2-7	-	CASSPGGSGGFSEQYF	TGTGCCAGCAGCCCCGGAGGCAGCGGGGGGTTTAGCGAGCAGTACTTC
-	TRBV28	TRBJ1-4	-	CASSQLRFNEKLFF	TGTGCCAGCAGTCAACTCCGGTTTAATGAAAAACTGTTTTTT
-	TRBV4-2	TRBJ2-3	-	CASSQDSGTDTQYF	TGTGCCAGCAGCCAAGATAGCGGCACAGATACGCAGTATTTT
TRBD2	TRBV6-6	TRBJ2-2	-	CAIPTSGGVGTGELFF	TGTGCCATCCCGACTAGCGGGGGGGTTGGCACCGGGGAGCTGTTTTTT
TRBD1	TRBV19	TRBJ1-3	-	CASSLSGQAGNTIYF	TGTGCCAGTAGCCTAAGTGGACAGGCTGGAAACACCATATATTTT
-	TRBV19	TRBJ1-6	-	CASRLGQSLNSPPHF	TGTGCCAGTAGACTCGGACAGAGCCTTAATTCACCCCCCCACTTT
-	TRBV12-1	TRBJ2-3	-	CASSLHEAGPPSTDTQYF	TGTGCCAGCAGCTTACATGAAGCGGGCCCCCCTAGCACAGATACGCAGTATTTT
TRBD1	TRBV6-1	TRBJ2-4	-	CASKAGQGPENIQYF	TGTGCCAGCAAGGCAGGACAGGGACCTGAAAACATTCAGTACTTC
TRBD1	TRBV30	TRBJ2-1	-	CAWSRQGNEQFF	TGTGCCTGGAGTCGACAGGGTAATGAGCAGTTCTTC
-	TRBV14	TRBJ1-3	-	CASSQDVASFSGNTIYF	TGTGCCAGCAGCCAAGATGTGGCCAGTTTCTCTGGAAACACCATATATTTT
-	TRBV27	TRBJ1-3	-	CASSRDSGFSGNTIYF	TGTGCCAGCAGTCGAGACAGTGGTTTCTCTGGAAACACCATATATTTT
TRBD1	TRBV30	TRBJ1-1	-	CAWYGGQAEAFF	TGTGCCTGGTACGGGGGACAGGCTGAAGCTTTCTTT
-	TRBV7-2	TRBJ2-7	-	CASSFDSATSYEQYF	TGTGCCAGCAGCTTTGATAGCGCCACCTCCTACGAGCAGTACTTC
TRBD1	TRBV25-1	TRBJ2-2	-	CASRGTGPDTGELFF	TGTGCCAGCCGTGGGACAGGCCCAGACACCGGGGAGCTGTTTTTT
-	TRBV28	TRBJ2-7	-	CASTRGREEGYEQYF	TGTGCCAGCACCAGAGGAAGGGAGGAGGGCTACGAGCAGTACTTC
-	TRBV7-2	TRBJ2-3	-	CASSLDGSGTTDTQYF	TGTGCCAGCAGCTTAGATGGTAGCGGTACCACAGATACGCAGTATTTT
-	TRBV7-8	TRBJ1-5	few	CASSLQWGMDQPQHF	TGTGCCAGCAGCTTGCAATGGGGCATGGATCAGCCCCAGCATTTT
TRBD2	TRBV7-9	TRBJ2-3	-	CASSLVGTSGSGTDTQYF	TGTGCCAGCAGCTTAGTCGGGACTAGCGGGAGTGGCACAGATACGCAGTATTTT
-	TRBV21-1	TRBJ2-7	-	CASSIGLHEQYF	TGTGCCAGCAGCATAGGACTTCACGAGCAGTACTTC
-	TRBV6-5	TRBJ1-1	-	CASLRAGDTEAFF	TGTGCCAGCCTAAGGGCAGGGGACACTGAAGCTTTCTTT
-	TRBV5-4	TRBJ2-3	-	CASSLASLTDTQYF	TGTGCCAGCAGCTTGGCCTCCCTTACAGATACGCAGTATTTT
TRBD1	TRBV5-6	TRBJ2-4	-	CASSVTGITAKNIQYF	TGTGCCAGCAGCGTGACAGGGATAACGGCCAAAAACATTCAGTACTTC
-	TRBV9	TRBJ2-3	-	CASSVLVKGTDTQYF	TGTGCCAGCAGCGTCCTAGTAAAGGGCACAGATACGCAGTATTTT
TRBD1	TRBV27	TRBJ1-1	-	CASSFSGGNTEAFF	TGTGCCAGCAGTTTTTCAGGGGGCAACACTGAAGCTTTCTTT